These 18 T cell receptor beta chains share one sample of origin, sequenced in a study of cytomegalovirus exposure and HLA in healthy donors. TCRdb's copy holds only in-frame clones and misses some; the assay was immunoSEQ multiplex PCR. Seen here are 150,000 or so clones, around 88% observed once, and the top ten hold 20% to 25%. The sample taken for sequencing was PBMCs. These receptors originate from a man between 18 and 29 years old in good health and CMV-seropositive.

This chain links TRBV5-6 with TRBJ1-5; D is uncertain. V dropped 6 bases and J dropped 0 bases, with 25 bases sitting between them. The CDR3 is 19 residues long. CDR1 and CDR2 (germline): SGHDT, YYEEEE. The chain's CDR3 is CASITPRCASLCSNQPQHF. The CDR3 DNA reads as TGTGCCAGCATTACCCCGCGGTGTGCCTCACTGTGTAGCAATCAGCCCCAGCATTTT.

The CDR3 protein is CASSLRAGSPYEQYF. The DNA for the CDR3 is TGTGCCAGCAGCTTAAGGGCGGGGTCCCCCTACGAGCAGTACTTC. This chain links TRBV7-3 with TRBJ2-7, with D tentatively TRBD2 (6 bases). The CDR3 is made up of 15 amino acids. In germline, CDR1 is SGHTA, CDR2 FQGTGA. The ends were cut back, 1 base at V and 2 bases at J, with 12 bases in the middle. Combining the CDR3 with reference TRBV7-3 and TRBJ2-7 gives the whole variable domain GAGVSQTPSNKVTEKGKYVELRCDPISGHTALYWYRQSLGQGPEFLIYFQGTGAADDSGLPNDRFFAVRPEGSVSTLKIQRTERGDSAVYLCASSLRAGSPYEQYFGPGTRLTVT.

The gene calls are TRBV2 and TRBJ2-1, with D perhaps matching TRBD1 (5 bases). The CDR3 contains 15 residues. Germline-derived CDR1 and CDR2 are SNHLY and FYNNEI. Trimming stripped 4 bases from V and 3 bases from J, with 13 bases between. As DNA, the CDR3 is TGTGCCAGCAGTGGGTGGCAGGGCCACTACAATGAGCAGTTCTTC. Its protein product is CASSGWQGHYNEQFF.

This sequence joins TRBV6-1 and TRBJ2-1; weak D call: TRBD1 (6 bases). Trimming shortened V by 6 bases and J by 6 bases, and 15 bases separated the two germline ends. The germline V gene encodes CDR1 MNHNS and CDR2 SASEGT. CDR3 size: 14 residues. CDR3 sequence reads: CASSVYRVANEQFF. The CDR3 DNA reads TGTGCCAGCAGCGTCTACAGGGTAGCCAATGAGCAGTTCTTC.

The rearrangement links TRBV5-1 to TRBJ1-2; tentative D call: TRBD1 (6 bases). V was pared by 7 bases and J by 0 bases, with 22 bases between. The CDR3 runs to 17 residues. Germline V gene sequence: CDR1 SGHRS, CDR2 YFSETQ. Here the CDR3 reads CASGVRQAGGSNYGYTF. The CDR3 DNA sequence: TGCGCCAGCGGAGTCCGACAGGCCGGAGGATCTAACTATGGCTACACCTTC.

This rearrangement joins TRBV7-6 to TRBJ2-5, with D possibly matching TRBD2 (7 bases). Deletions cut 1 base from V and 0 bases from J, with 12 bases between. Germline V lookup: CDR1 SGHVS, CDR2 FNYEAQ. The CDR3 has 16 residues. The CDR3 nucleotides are TGTGCCAGCAGCTTAGGGGAGGGGGGGCACCAAGAGACCCAGTACTTC. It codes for CASSLGEGGHQETQYF.

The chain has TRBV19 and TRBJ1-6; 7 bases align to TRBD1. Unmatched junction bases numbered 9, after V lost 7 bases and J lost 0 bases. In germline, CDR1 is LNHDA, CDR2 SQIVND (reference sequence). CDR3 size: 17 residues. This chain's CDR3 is CASTPGTVSSYNSPLHF. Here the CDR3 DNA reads TGTGCCAGTACCCCCGGGACAGTGAGCTCCTATAATTCACCCCTCCACTTT.

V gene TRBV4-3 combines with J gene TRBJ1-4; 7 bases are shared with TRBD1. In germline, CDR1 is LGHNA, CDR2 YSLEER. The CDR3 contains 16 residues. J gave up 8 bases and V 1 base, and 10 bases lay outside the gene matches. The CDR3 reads CASSQGLQGFGEKLFF. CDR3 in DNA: TGCGCCAGCAGCCAAGGGTTACAGGGGTTTGGAGAAAAACTGTTTTTT.

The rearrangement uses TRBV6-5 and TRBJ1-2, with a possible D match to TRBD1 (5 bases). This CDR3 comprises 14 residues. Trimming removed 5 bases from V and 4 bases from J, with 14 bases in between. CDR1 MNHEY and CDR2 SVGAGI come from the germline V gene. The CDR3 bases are TGTGCCAGCAGTCGTATGGACATTGGCTATGGCTACACCTTC. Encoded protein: CASSRMDIGYGYTF.

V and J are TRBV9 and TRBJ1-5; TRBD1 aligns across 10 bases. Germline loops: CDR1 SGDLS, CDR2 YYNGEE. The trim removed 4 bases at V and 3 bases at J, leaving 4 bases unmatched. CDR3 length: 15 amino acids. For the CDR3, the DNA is TGTGCCAGCAGCCCGGGACAGGGGAACAATCAGCCCCAGCATTTT. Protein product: CASSPGQGNNQPQHF.

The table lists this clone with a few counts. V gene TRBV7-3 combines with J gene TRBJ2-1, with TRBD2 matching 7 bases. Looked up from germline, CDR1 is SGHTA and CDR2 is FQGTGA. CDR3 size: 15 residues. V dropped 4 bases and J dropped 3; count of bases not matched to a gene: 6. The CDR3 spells CASSSIGGVYNEQFF. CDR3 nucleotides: TGTGCCAGCAGCTCGATTGGGGGGGTCTACAATGAGCAGTTCTTC.

The CDR3 DNA sequence: TGTGCCAGTAGTATACGCGAACAGGTCTATGGCTACACCTTC. Its protein product is CASSIREQVYGYTF. This chain uses TRBV19 with TRBJ1-2; TRBD1 might be the D (5 bases). The V gene lost 2 bases and the J gene lost 4 bases, with 11 bases spanning the gap. This CDR3 spans 14 amino acids. Germline V CDR1 and CDR2: LNHDA, SQIVND (reference sequence). The full variable domain, rest sourced from reference TRBV19 and TRBJ1-2, is DGGITQSPKYLFRKEGQNVTLSCEQNLNHDAMYWYRQDPGQGLRLIYYSQIVNDFQKGDIAEGYSVSREKKESFPLTVTSAQKNPTAFYLCASSIREQVYGYTFGSGTRLTVV.

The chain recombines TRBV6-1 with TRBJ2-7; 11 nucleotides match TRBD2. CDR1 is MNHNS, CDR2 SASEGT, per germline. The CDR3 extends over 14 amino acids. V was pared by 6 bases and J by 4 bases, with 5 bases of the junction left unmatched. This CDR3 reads CASSSSGGFYEQYF. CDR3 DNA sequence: TGTGCCAGCAGCTCTAGCGGGGGGTTTTACGAGCAGTACTTC.

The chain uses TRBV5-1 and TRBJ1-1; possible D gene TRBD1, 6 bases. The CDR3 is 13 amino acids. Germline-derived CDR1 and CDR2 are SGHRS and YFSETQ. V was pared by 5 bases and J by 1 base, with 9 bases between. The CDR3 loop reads CASSVQGNTEAFF. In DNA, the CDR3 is TGCGCCAGCAGTGTACAGGGGAACACTGAAGCTTTCTTT.

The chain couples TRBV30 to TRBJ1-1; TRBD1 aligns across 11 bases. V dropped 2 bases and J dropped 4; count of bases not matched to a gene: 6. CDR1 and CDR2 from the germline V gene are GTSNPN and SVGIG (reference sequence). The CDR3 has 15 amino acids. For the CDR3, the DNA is TGTGCCTGGAGTTTCCGGGACAGGGGGAGCACTGAAGCTTTCTTT. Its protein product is CAWSFRDRGSTEAFF.

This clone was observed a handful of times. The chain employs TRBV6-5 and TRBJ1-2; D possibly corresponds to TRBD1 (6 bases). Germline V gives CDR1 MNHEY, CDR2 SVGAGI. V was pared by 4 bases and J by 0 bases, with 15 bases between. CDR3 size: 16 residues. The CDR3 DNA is TGTGCCAGCAGTTTTTTTGACAGGCTAGCTAACTATGGCTACACCTTC. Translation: CASSFFDRLANYGYTF.

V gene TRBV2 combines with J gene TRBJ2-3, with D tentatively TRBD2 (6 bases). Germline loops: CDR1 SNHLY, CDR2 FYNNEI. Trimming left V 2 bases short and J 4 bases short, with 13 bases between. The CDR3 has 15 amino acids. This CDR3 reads CASSEPSESADTQYF. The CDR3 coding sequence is TGTGCCAGCAGTGAACCTAGCGAGAGCGCAGATACGCAGTATTTT. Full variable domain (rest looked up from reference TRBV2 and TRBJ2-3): EPEVTQTPSHQVTQMGQEVILRCVPISNHLYFYWYRQILGQKVEFLVSFYNNEISEKSEIFDDQFSVERPDGSNFTLKIRSTKLEDSAMYFCASSEPSESADTQYFGPGTRLTVL.

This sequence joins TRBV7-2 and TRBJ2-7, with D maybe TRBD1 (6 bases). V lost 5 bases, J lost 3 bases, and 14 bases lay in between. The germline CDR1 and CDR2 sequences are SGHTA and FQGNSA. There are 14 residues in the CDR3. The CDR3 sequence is CASSQRQGLYEQYF. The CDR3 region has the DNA TGTGCCAGCAGCCAAAGGCAGGGGCTCTACGAGCAGTACTTC.